These 30 T cell receptor beta chains were sequenced from one sample in a study of blood T cell repertoires in COVID-19. The assay was immunoSEQ multiplex PCR, and TCRdb's table has in-frame clones only and misses some. The sample contains about 270,000 clones, approximately 89% of which appear only once. Input material: peripheral blood. The receptors were gathered from a man aged 40-49 years with active or convalescent COVID-19.

In this sample, this clone turned up a few times. The chain has TRBV30 and TRBJ1-4, with TRBD1 identical over 8 bases. Germline-derived CDR1 and CDR2 are GTSNPN and SVGIG (reference sequence). Trimming took 2 bases from V and 5 from J; bases not matched to a gene: 7. CDR3 length: 15 amino acids. The CDR3: CAWSLTGTGNEKLFF. The CDR3 DNA is TGTGCCTGGAGTCTTACCGGGACAGGAAATGAAAAACTGTTTTTT.

CDR3 sequence (DNA): TGTGCCAGCAGTTACTCAAGTTGGGGGGATGGCTACACCTTC. Protein product: CASSYSSWGDGYTF. This chain connects TRBV6-5 to TRBJ1-2; tentative D call: TRBD1 (5 bases). The CDR3 contains 14 residues. Germline V gene lookup returns CDR1 MNHEY and CDR2 SVGAGI. V lost 0 bases, J lost 6 bases, and 11 bases lay in between.

V usage is TRBV27 and J usage is TRBJ1-5, with D unclear. Germline V lookup: CDR1 MNHEY, CDR2 SMNVEV (reference sequence). The CDR3 length is 16 residues. The V gene lost 4 bases and the J gene lost 0 bases, with 13 bases spanning the gap. CDR3: CASSSGSLLSNQPQHF. DNA of the CDR3: TGTGCCAGCAGTTCCGGGTCCCTCCTTAGCAATCAGCCCCAGCATTTT.

The rearrangement links TRBV2 to TRBJ1-4; D uncertain. There are 15 residues in the CDR3. CDR1 and CDR2 from the germline V gene are SNHLY and FYNNEI. Trimming removed 8 bases at V and 0 bases at J, with 13 bases between. CDR3 in DNA: TGTGCCAGCCTTACCCAGGTTTCAACTAATGAAAAACTGTTTTTT. It is translated as CASLTQVSTNEKLFF.

The rearrangement joins TRBV6-4 to TRBJ2-7; TRBD1 matches at 7 bases. J was trimmed by 0 bases and V by 4 bases; bases with no gene match: 6. The CDR3 consists of 15 residues. Germline values: CDR1 MRHNA, CDR2 SNTAGT. The CDR3 loop is CASSVRDRSSYEQYF. The CDR3 region has the DNA TGTGCCAGCAGTGTTCGGGACAGAAGCTCCTACGAGCAGTACTTC.

This chain connects TRBV6-2 or TRBV6-3 to TRBJ2-7; D ambiguous. The CDR3 extends over 13 amino acids. Germline CDR1 and CDR2: MNHEY and SVGEGT. V was shortened by 4 bases and J by 6 bases, with 13 bases between the two germline ends. The CDR3 sequence is CASSLVPLGEQYF. In DNA, the CDR3 is TGTGCCAGCAGTTTGGTCCCCCTCGGCGAGCAGTACTTC.

This clone was recorded once. This chain joins TRBV5-1 and TRBJ2-7; D unclear. CDR1 SGHRS and CDR2 YFSETQ come from the germline V gene. Trimming removed 1 base from V and 7 bases from J, with 12 bases in between. The CDR3 sequence is 13 residues long. As DNA, the CDR3 is TGCGCCAGCAGCTTGTCCGACTCTAGTGAGCAGTACTTC. Translated, it gives CASSLSDSSEQYF. The full variable domain, completed using reference TRBV5-1 and TRBJ2-7, is KAGVTQTPRYLIKTRGQQVTLSCSPISGHRSVSWYQQTPGQGLQFLFEYFSETQRNKGNFPGRFSGRQFSNSRSEMNVSTLELGDSALYLCASSLSDSSEQYFGPGTRLTVT.

This clone was seen once. The chain is built from TRBV7-9 and TRBJ1-1; 7 bases fit TRBD1. V was pared by 5 bases and J by 5 bases, with 8 bases of the junction left unmatched. Per germline, CDR1 SEHNR and CDR2 FQNEAQ (reference sequence). The CDR3 loop spans 14 amino acids. CDR3 region: CASSQVGQRTEAFF. CDR3 DNA sequence: TGTGCCAGCAGCCAGGTGGGACAGAGAACTGAAGCTTTCTTT.

As DNA, the CDR3 is TGCGCCAGCAGTGGGCAGACAGGCTCTGGAAACACCATATATTTT. It translates to CASSGQTGSGNTIYF. The V call is TRBV5-1, the J call TRBJ1-3; tentatively, D is TRBD1 (6 bases). In germline, CDR1 is SGHRS, CDR2 YFSETQ. Trimming stripped 5 bases from V and 0 bases from J, with 12 bases between. CDR3 length: 15 amino acids.

The chain has TRBV10-3 and TRBJ1-2; D is uncertain. The length of the CDR3 is 13 residues. Germline lookup yields CDR1 ENHRY and CDR2 SYGVKD. The V end lost 4 bases, the J end lost 4 bases, and 10 bases lay between the germline ends. The CDR3 region has the DNA TGTGCCATCAGTGCCGACGGGAGCTATGGCTACACCTTC. Protein sequence: CAISADGSYGYTF.

This sequence joins TRBV19 and TRBJ2-7, with 10 positions matching TRBD1. J gave up 3 bases and V 4 bases, and 6 bases lay outside the gene matches. In germline, CDR1 is LNHDA, CDR2 SQIVND (reference sequence). The CDR3 covers 15 residues. Here the CDR3 DNA reads TGTGCCAGTAGTACCGCCGGGACAGGGGACTACGAGCAGTACTTC. Protein product: CASSTAGTGDYEQYF.

The V and J genes are TRBV5-1 and TRBJ2-5; 7 bases agree with TRBD2. Looked up from germline, CDR1 is SGHRS and CDR2 is YFSETQ. V shed 3 bases, J shed 4 bases, and the junction held 9 bases outside the gene matches. CDR3 length equals 15 residues. The CDR3 here is CASSSAWGGGETQYF. CDR3 nucleotide sequence: TGCGCCAGCAGCTCGGCTTGGGGGGGAGGAGAGACCCAGTACTTC.

This chain joins TRBV9 and TRBJ1-6; TRBD1 agrees at 7 bases. The CDR3 is 17 residues long. Unmatched junction bases numbered 12, after V lost 4 bases and J lost 5 bases. Germline-derived CDR1 and CDR2 are SGDLS and YYNGEE. CDR3 residues: CASSTRDRNFNNSPLHF. In nucleotides, the CDR3 is TGTGCCAGCAGCACCCGGGACAGAAACTTCAATAATTCACCCCTCCACTTT.

The genes are TRBV6-5 and TRBJ2-1; 8 nucleotides line up with TRBD1. Unmatched junction bases numbered 5, after V lost 7 bases and J lost 3 bases. Germline V CDR1 and CDR2: MNHEY, SVGAGI. The CDR3 is 14 amino acids. The CDR3 DNA sequence: TGTGCCAGCAAAACAGGGGGAGACTACAATGAGCAGTTCTTC. Amino acid sequence: CASKTGGDYNEQFF.

J is TRBJ1-5 and V is TRBV18; 9 bases fit TRBD1. The CDR3 runs 16 residues. Germline V gene lookup returns CDR1 KGHSH and CDR2 LQKENI. With V trimmed by 4 bases and J by 7 bases, 11 bases remained unmatched. The CDR3 is CASSRRDRAFGQPQHF. The CDR3 nucleotides are TGTGCCAGCTCACGAAGGGACAGGGCCTTCGGACAGCCCCAGCATTTT.

The gene calls are TRBV2 and TRBJ1-5; 7 nucleotides align to TRBD1. The V gene's germline CDR1 is SNHLY and CDR2 FYNNEI. Trimming removed 4 bases from V and 1 base from J; junction bases left unmatched: 4. The CDR3 is made up of 15 amino acids. CDR3 amino acids: CASSVGQVSNQPQHF. The CDR3 region has the DNA TGTGCCAGCAGTGTAGGACAGGTCAGCAATCAGCCCCAGCATTTT.

This chain uses TRBV6-5 with TRBJ1-4, with a tentative D call TRBD1 (6 bases). The CDR3 sequence is 15 residues long. The V end lost 5 bases, the J end lost 3 bases, and 13 bases lay between the germline ends. The V gene's germline CDR1 is MNHEY and CDR2 SVGAGI. The CDR3 region is CASSLQGGSNEKLFF. CDR3 nucleotides: TGTGCCAGCAGTCTACAGGGAGGGTCTAATGAAAAACTGTTTTTT.

This chain links TRBV24-1 with TRBJ2-3, with D tentatively TRBD2 (5 bases). This CDR3 comprises 14 residues. Germline-derived CDR1 and CDR2 are KGHDR and SFDVKD. V dropped 6 bases and J dropped 4 bases, with 13 bases sitting between them. The CDR3 bases are TGTGCCACCAGTCTCGGGGTGGGTTCAGATACGCAGTATTTT. Protein product: CATSLGVGSDTQYF.

This sequence joins TRBV27 and TRBJ2-7, with D perhaps matching TRBD2 (6 bases). V gave up 5 bases and J gave up 2 bases, with 22 bases separating them. The germline V gene encodes CDR1 MNHEY and CDR2 SMNVEV (reference sequence). The CDR3 consists of 17 residues. The CDR3 DNA reads TGTGCCAGCAGTCGCACCCAGATTGGGGGGATAACCTACGAGCAGTACTTC. The encoded protein is CASSRTQIGGITYEQYF.

The V call is TRBV11-2, the J call TRBJ1-5; 9 bases fit TRBD1. The CDR3 has 16 residues. Germline V gives CDR1 SGHAT, CDR2 FQNNGV. J lost 2 bases, V lost 1 base, and 3 bases had no gene match. The CDR3 sequence is CASSLGGQGGNQPQHF. The CDR3 DNA follows: TGTGCCAGCAGCTTAGGGGGACAGGGCGGCAATCAGCCCCAGCATTTT.

This sequence joins TRBV7-9 and TRBJ2-3; D remains ambiguous. V was shortened by 5 bases and J by 8 bases, with 17 bases between the two germline ends. CDR1 is SEHNR and CDR2 is FQNEAQ in the germline V gene (reference sequence). This CDR3 spans 14 amino acids. The CDR3 loop is CASSLGSPGVTQYF. The DNA of the CDR3 is TGTGCCAGCAGCCTCGGGTCTCCCGGAGTTACGCAGTATTTT.

This clone was observed once. This chain uses TRBV6-5 with TRBJ1-3; 8 bases line up with TRBD1. V was pared by 9 bases and J by 4 bases, with 5 bases of the junction left unmatched. This CDR3 is built from 13 residues. Germline CDR1 MNHEY, CDR2 SVGAGI. The CDR3 spells CASSRGLGNTIYF. The DNA of the CDR3 is TGTGCCAGTTCCAGGGGGCTCGGAAACACCATATATTTT.

The chain links TRBV6-5 to TRBJ1-1; a possible D gene is TRBD1 (5 bases). Per the germline V gene, CDR1 is MNHEY and CDR2 is SVGAGI. V was pared by 7 bases and J by 2 bases, with 14 bases between. CDR3 length: 14 residues. This chain's CDR3 is CASIEGGGNTEAFF. DNA of the CDR3: TGTGCCAGCATCGAGGGCGGGGGTAACACTGAAGCTTTCTTT.

The chain employs TRBV10-3 and TRBJ1-1, with 9 bases matching TRBD1. The CDR3 consists of 15 residues. In germline, CDR1 is ENHRY, CDR2 SYGVKD. V was pared by 6 bases and J by 4 bases, with 9 bases of the junction left unmatched. The CDR3, as DNA: TGTGCCATCAGCCGGGACAGGGACCGGAGCACTGAAGCTTTCTTT. Amino acid sequence: CAISRDRDRSTEAFF.

The chain couples TRBV7-6 to TRBJ2-7; 7 bases line up with TRBD2. J gave up 0 bases and V 2 bases, and 22 bases lay outside the gene matches. The CDR3 spans 21 residues. CDR1 and CDR2 from the germline V gene are SGHVS and FNYEAQ. The CDR3 DNA follows: TGTGCCAGCAGCTTAAGTGGGGGGACCTTGTTTAGCGGGTCCGACTCCTACGAGCAGTACTTC. It codes for CASSLSGGTLFSGSDSYEQYF. Variable domain in full (rest from reference TRBV7-6 and TRBJ2-7): GAGVSQSPRYKVTKRGQDVALRCDPISGHVSLYWYRQALGQGPEFLTYFNYEAQQDKSGLPNDRFSAERPEGSISTLTIQRTEQRDSAMYRCASSLSGGTLFSGSDSYEQYFGPGTRLTVT.

This clone was seen once. This rearrangement joins TRBV27 to TRBJ2-7; tentative D call: TRBD2 (6 bases). The CDR3 is made up of 15 amino acids. V was shortened by 3 bases and J by 5 bases, with 17 bases between the two germline ends. Germline CDR1 MNHEY, CDR2 SMNVEV (reference sequence). In DNA form, the CDR3 reads TGTGCCAGCAGTTTGCAGGCGGGATCGTTCGACGAGCAGTACTTC. It yields the protein CASSLQAGSFDEQYF.

The genes are TRBV12-3 or TRBV12-4 and TRBJ1-5; possible D gene TRBD1, 6 bases. V shed 7 bases and J shed 7 bases, with 14 bases lying between them. CDR3 length: 13 amino acids. For the CDR3, the DNA is TGTGCCAGCAAGCAGGGTACAGGGCAGCCCCAGCATTTT. Translating gives CASKQGTGQPQHF.

V is TRBV6-5 and J is TRBJ1-1; D not resolved. V was cut by 2 bases and J by 1 base, with 11 bases left in between. The CDR3 totals 15 residues. Per germline, CDR1 MNHEY and CDR2 SVGAGI. This chain's CDR3 is CASSYAARPNTEAFF. DNA of the CDR3: TGTGCCAGCAGTTACGCCGCCAGGCCGAACACTGAAGCTTTCTTT.

Comments on this clone: The same CDR3 can be traced to other DNA sequences in this sample. The V call is TRBV6-5, the J call TRBJ1-1; D not resolved. The V end lost 2 bases, the J end lost 1 base, and 8 bases lay between the germline ends. Germline-derived CDR1 and CDR2 are MNHEY and SVGAGI. The length of the CDR3 is 14 residues. CDR3: CASSYGQANTEAFF. The CDR3 nucleotides read TGTGCCAGCAGTTACGGTCAGGCGAACACTGAAGCTTTCTTT.

This clone occurred once. The rearrangement links TRBV5-4 to TRBJ1-3; no firm D call. The CDR3 consists of 15 residues. Germline V gene data show CDR1 as SGHNT and CDR2 as YYREEE (reference sequence). V was cut by 0 bases and J by 6 bases, with 13 bases left in between. CDR3 protein: CASSLGGSGANTIYF. CDR3 DNA sequence: TGTGCCAGCAGCTTGGGAGGTTCTGGAGCAAACACCATATATTTT. The variable domain in full, completed from reference TRBV5-4 and TRBJ1-3, reads ETGVTQSPTHLIKTRGQQVTLRCSSQSGHNTVSWYQQALGQGPQFIFQYYREEENGRGNFPPRFSGLQFPNYSSELNVNALELDDSALYLCASSLGGSGANTIYFGEGSWLTVV.